The 19 T cell receptor beta chains reported below all come from one sample, sequenced in a study of blood T cell repertoires in COVID-19. Sequenced by immunoSEQ multiplex PCR; TCRdb stores in-frame clones only, minus some. The sample holds around 300,000 clones, approximately 85% seen once. Sequenced material: peripheral blood. The receptors derive from a human donor in a cohort sampled during active COVID-19.

The V call is TRBV4-1, the J call TRBJ1-5; D not certain. V lost 2 bases and J 2 bases, leaving 10 bases between the germline ends. CDR3 size: 15 residues. The V gene's germline CDR1 is MGHRA and CDR2 YSYEKL. CDR3 sequence (DNA): TGCGCCAGCAGCCAACGGGAGAATGGCAATCAGCCCCAGCATTTT. It is translated as CASSQRENGNQPQHF.

The V call is TRBV29-1, the J call TRBJ1-1, with D unclear. Germline V CDR1 and CDR2: SQVTM, ANQGSEA. The ends were cut back, 6 bases at V and 3 bases at J, with 14 bases in the middle. This CDR3 comprises 13 residues. The CDR3 DNA sequence: TGCAGCGTAGTCCTTGGGCCCGACACTGAAGCTTTCTTT. Translation: CSVVLGPDTEAFF. Full variable domain (missing parts from reference TRBV29-1 and TRBJ1-1): SAVISQKPSRDICQRGTSLTIQCQVDSQVTMMFWYRQQPGQSLTLIATANQGSEATYESGFVIDKFPISRPNLTFSTLTVSNMSPEDSSIYLCSVVLGPDTEAFFGQGTRLTVV.

This clone showed up just once. The V call is TRBV9, the J call TRBJ2-3; D possibly corresponds to TRBD2 (5 bases). This CDR3 has 15 amino acids. From germline, CDR1 is SGDLS and CDR2 YYNGEE. V was shortened by 0 bases and J by 4 bases, with 12 bases between the two germline ends. This CDR3 reads CASSVVGSPSDTQYF. The CDR3 DNA reads as TGTGCCAGCAGCGTAGTGGGGAGCCCCTCAGATACGCAGTATTTT.

This clone was counted a single time. The V call is TRBV19, the J call TRBJ2-3, with D possibly TRBD2 on 7 matching bases. Trimming took off 3 bases at V and 5 bases at J, with 15 bases between the two ends. CDR3 size: 15 residues. Germline CDR1 and CDR2: LNHDA and SQIVND (reference sequence). The CDR3 reads CASSIYGGPGDTQYF. CDR3 DNA sequence: TGTGCCAGTAGTATCTACGGGGGGCCAGGAGATACGCAGTATTTT.

The chain links TRBV14 to TRBJ1-2, with a weak D call TRBD1 (5 bases). Between the trimmed V and J ends, which lost 5 bases and 7 bases, there was a span of 14 bases. Germline lookup yields CDR1 SGHDN and CDR2 FVKESK. This CDR3 contains 13 residues. CDR3 sequence (DNA): TGTGCCAGCAGCTACCGACAGTACGCTGGCTACACCTTC. Amino acid sequence: CASSYRQYAGYTF.

J is TRBJ1-1 and V is TRBV30; the D is unclear. CDR3 length: 11 amino acids. The V gene's germline CDR1 is GTSNPN and CDR2 SVGIG (reference sequence). V dropped 3 bases and J dropped 3 bases, with 5 bases sitting between them. In DNA form, the CDR3 reads TGTGCCTGGAGGGGAGACACTGAAGCTTTCTTT. This sequence encodes CAWRGDTEAFF.

CDR3 in amino acids: CASSLVIAWDRGVSDNEQFF. CDR3 DNA sequence: TGCGCCAGCAGCTTGGTCATAGCATGGGACAGGGGGGTTTCAGACAATGAGCAGTTCTTC. The chain carries TRBV5-1 and TRBJ2-1, with 11 bases fitting TRBD1. This CDR3 spans 20 amino acids. The ends lost 0 bases at V and 5 bases at J; junction bases unmatched: 16. Per the germline V gene, CDR1 is SGHRS and CDR2 is YFSETQ.

This clone occurred once. The V call is TRBV2, the J call TRBJ2-7; D unclear. There are 13 residues in the CDR3. Germline CDR1 SNHLY, CDR2 FYNNEI. V gave up 3 bases and J gave up 0 bases, with 6 bases separating them. CDR3 coding DNA: TGTGCCAGCAGTGATCAAGCCTCCTACGAGCAGTACTTC. It encodes CASSDQASYEQYF.

The chain links TRBV9 to TRBJ2-1, with 7 bases that match TRBD1. CDR1 SGDLS and CDR2 YYNGEE come from the germline V gene. Trimming at V came to 4 bases and at J to 3 bases, leaving 7 bases not matched to a gene. CDR3 size: 15 residues. CDR3: CASSLDRVFYNEQFF. The CDR3 nucleotides are TGTGCCAGCAGCCTCGACAGGGTCTTCTACAATGAGCAGTTCTTC.

J is TRBJ2-2 and V is TRBV24-1; D gene unclear. CDR3 length: 13 amino acids. Trimming cost V 5 bases and J 4 bases, with 7 bases left between them. Germline V gene data show CDR1 as KGHDR and CDR2 as SFDVKD. CDR3 nucleotide sequence: TGTGCCACCAGTGGGCTAGTCACCGGGGAGCTGTTTTTT. Its translation is CATSGLVTGELFF.

The V call is TRBV11-2, the J call TRBJ1-2; no reliable D call. V was cut by 4 bases and J by 4 bases, with 10 bases left in between. This CDR3 is built from 13 residues. The germline V gene has CDR1 SGHAT and CDR2 FQNNGV. The CDR3 bases are TGTGCCAGCAGCTCAACAGAGTTCTATGGCTACACCTTC. It is translated as CASSSTEFYGYTF.

J is TRBJ1-2 and V is TRBV30; D gene unclear. This CDR3 region has 11 residues. CDR1 GTSNPN and CDR2 SVGIG come from the germline V gene (reference sequence). Deletions cut 4 bases from V and 6 bases from J, with 9 bases between. In DNA form, the CDR3 reads TGTGCCTGGAATGCCGGGGATGGCTACACCTTC. This sequence encodes CAWNAGDGYTF.

The chain links TRBV14 to TRBJ1-1, with a weak D call TRBD1 (6 bases). This CDR3 contains 12 residues. The germline V gene encodes CDR1 SGHDN and CDR2 FVKESK. Trimming left V 10 bases short and J 4 bases short, with 13 bases between. CDR3 amino acids: CATQGTSTEAFF. As DNA, the CDR3 is TGTGCCACACAGGGTACCAGCACTGAAGCTTTCTTT.

The count of this clone is one. The chain combines TRBV6-5 with TRBJ1-5; 12 bases are a match to TRBD1. The germline V gene has CDR1 MNHEY and CDR2 SVGAGI. The CDR3 contains 14 residues. Trimming cost V 7 bases and J 7 bases; bases outside gene matches: 5. The CDR3 nucleotides are TGTGCCAGCATGGGACAGGGGGCGAGGCAGCCCCAGCATTTT. Protein sequence: CASMGQGARQPQHF.

The chain links TRBV2 to TRBJ2-5; the D is unclear. Germline V gene lookup returns CDR1 SNHLY and CDR2 FYNNEI. The CDR3 sequence is 11 residues long. V gave up 8 bases and J gave up 5 bases, with 9 bases separating them. CDR3 in DNA: TGTGCCAGCCAAAGCCGGGAGACCCAGTACTTC. It specifies CASQSRETQYF.

V and J are TRBV5-1 and TRBJ2-7; D remains ambiguous. Trimming pared 2 bases from V and 0 bases from J, leaving 9 bases between. The CDR3 loop spans 14 amino acids. Germline CDR1 and CDR2: SGHRS and YFSETQ. CDR3 amino acids: CASSFTLDSYEQYF. The CDR3 DNA is TGCGCCAGCAGCTTCACCCTAGACTCCTACGAGCAGTACTTC.

V gene TRBV18 combines with J gene TRBJ1-4; D might be TRBD1 (6 bases). The germline V gene has CDR1 KGHSH and CDR2 LQKENI. The CDR3 totals 15 residues. Trimming took 3 bases from V and 5 from J, leaving 13 bases between them. DNA for the CDR3: TGTGCCAGCTCACCTCCGGGACAAAAGAATGAAAAACTGTTTTTT. Amino acid sequence: CASSPPGQKNEKLFF.

This rearrangement joins TRBV7-9 to TRBJ2-3; D is unclear. Germline loops: CDR1 SEHNR, CDR2 FQNEAQ (reference sequence). Trimming pared 5 bases from V and 6 bases from J, leaving 18 bases between. CDR3 length: 15 residues. In nucleotides, the CDR3 is TGTGCCAGCAGCCGTCCCCCGCTCTTCCAGGATACGCAGTATTTT. Translating gives CASSRPPLFQDTQYF.

The chain has TRBV6-5 and TRBJ2-7; perhaps TRBD2 as D (5 bases). Trimming removed 4 bases from V and 1 base from J, with 17 bases in between. This CDR3 is built from 16 residues. Germline assignment: CDR1 MNHEY and CDR2 SVGAGI. The CDR3 DNA sequence: TGTGCCAGCAGTTTGGCCCACCGGGAAAGATCCTACGAGCAGTACTTC. Amino acid sequence: CASSLAHRERSYEQYF.